This T cell receptor beta chain was found in a study of naive and memory T cell subsets. Findings and caveats of the study: The RNA method is potentially sensitive to activation and differentiation changes.

The SP2 primer and nested alpha and beta constant region primers amplified ligated cDNA in four rounds. For blood and skin samples, reverse transcription used TCR alpha and beta constant primers. One entry per CDR3 protein, called by TCRdb with MiXCR from the 5' RACE reads. The sample has tens of thousands of distinct CDR3 sequences, 7% to 8% seen once. V lost 3 bases and J lost 1, with 13 bases in between. Germline CDR1 reads LNHDA; CDR2 reads SQIVND (reference sequence). The CDR3 spans 16 residues. This clonotype came up a few times. The antigen is unknown. An oligonucleotide containing a UMI was ligated to the 3' end of TCR cDNA. Whole blood, approximately 2.3 ml, came from adult healthy volunteers. Unsorted total RNA, about 1 to 1000 ng, was DNase treated before reverse transcription.

The sequence was obtained from a female donor in good health. This chain links TRBV19 with TRBJ2-1; D gene unclear. CDR3 loop: CASSIGQRRSYNEQFF. The DNA of the CDR3 is TGTGCCAGTAGTATTGGTCAAAGGAGATCCTACAATGAGCAGTTCTTC.